This T cell receptor (beta chain) was found in a study of T cells expressing NK-cell markers. From germline, CDR1 is LNHDA and CDR2 SQIVND (reference sequence). The CDR3 extends over 15 amino acids. Following a re-call of the 5' RACE reads, TCRdb has one entry per CDR3 protein and lacks DNA. The repertoire table contains fewer than 400,000 distinct CDR3 sequences. J is TRBJ2-7 and V is TRBV19; TCRdb picks TRBD1, but there is no DNA to check that call. Sequenced sample: blood T cells: a sorted CD56 or NKG2C T cell subset, CD4+ or CD8+ T cells, or bulk PBMC T cells (not recorded which). The receptor comes from a woman aged 45-65 years in good health. The chain's CDR3 is CASSKDGEGSYEQYF.